This TCR beta chain emerged from a study of T cell responses to AZD1222 COVID-19 vaccine. Overall study context: Whether given at about 4 or about 12 weeks, second doses were pooled.

The CDR3 totals 14 residues. V was clipped by 7 bases and J by 1 base, with 13 bases between them. The germline V gene encodes CDR1 LNHDA and CDR2 SQIVND (reference sequence). Clones were sequenced by immunoSEQ multiplex PCR, and TCRdb holds only the in-frame ones, with some missing. Of some 84,000 clones in the sample, 65% to 90% were seen once. The V gene is TRBV19, the J gene TRBJ1-1, with D perhaps TRBD1 (6 bases). The clonotype originates from an adult in good health. The starting material was peripheral blood, obtained on day 0 of AZD1222 vaccination. The CDR3 coding sequence is TGTGCCAGTAACCCGGGACATAAGAACACTGAAGCTTTCTTT. Translating gives CASNPGHKNTEAFF.